These 24 T cell receptor beta chains originate from one sample sequenced in a study of shared clonotypes between healthy human individuals. Method: immunoSEQ multiplex PCR; TCRdb's copy keeps in-frame clones and lacks some. This table has some 320,000 clones, roughly 91% appearing once. Sequencing was performed on memory CD8+ T cells sorted from blood. Described subset: CD45RO+ cells pooled with CCR7-negative TemRA cells. These receptors were obtained from a man aged 18 to 29 in good health.

The chain is built from TRBV9 and TRBJ2-1, with 15 bases matching TRBD2. The germline gives CDR1 SGDLS, CDR2 YYNGEE. CDR3 size: 19 residues. V was pared by 4 bases and J by 0 bases, with 8 bases of the junction left unmatched. CDR3 residues: CASSLGLAGGTPSYNEQFF. The DNA of the CDR3 is TGTGCCAGCAGCCTTGGACTAGCGGGGGGGACTCCCTCCTACAATGAGCAGTTCTTC.

The chain carries TRBV7-9 and TRBJ2-4; TRBD1 is a possible D gene (6 bases). V was clipped by 2 bases and J by 0 bases, with 11 bases between them. The CDR3 totals 16 residues. Germline CDR1 is SEHNR and CDR2 is FQNEAQ (reference sequence). The DNA for the CDR3 is TGTGCCAGCAGCTTAAAGGGACACCTAGCCAAAAACATTCAGTACTTC. Amino acid sequence: CASSLKGHLAKNIQYF.

The V call is TRBV4-3, the J call TRBJ2-7; the match to TRBD1 covers 7 bases. The V gene's germline CDR1 is LGHNA and CDR2 YSLEER. The V gene end was trimmed by 4 bases and the J gene end by 0 bases; junction bases not matched to a gene: 6. CDR3 length: 15 residues. The CDR3 spells CASSLRAGGSYEQYF. CDR3 coding DNA: TGCGCCAGCAGCCTCAGGGCAGGGGGCTCCTACGAGCAGTACTTC.

CDR3 residues: CASSFVTGGNDEQYF. The DNA of the CDR3 is TGTGCCAGCAGTTTTGTGACAGGGGGCAACGACGAGCAGTACTTC. The rearrangement joins TRBV28 to TRBJ2-7; 10 nucleotides line up with TRBD1. The CDR3 loop spans 15 amino acids. Germline CDR1 MDHEN, CDR2 SYDVKM. V gave up 3 bases and J gave up 5 bases; unmatched junction bases: 7. Full variable domain (remainder filled in from reference TRBV28 and TRBJ2-7): DVKVTQSSRYLVKRTGEKVFLECVQDMDHENMFWYRQDPGLGLRLIYFSYDVKMKEKGDIPEGYSVSREKKERFSLILESASTNQTSMYLCASSFVTGGNDEQYFGPGTRLTVT.

The rearrangement uses TRBV30 and TRBJ2-1; 8 bases line up with TRBD1. CDR3 length: 13 residues. V dropped 4 bases and J dropped 6; count of bases not matched to a gene: 5. Germline lookup yields CDR1 GTSNPN and CDR2 SVGIG (reference sequence). Here the CDR3 reads CAWTSTGGNEQFF. CDR3 bases: TGTGCCTGGACCTCAACAGGGGGCAATGAGCAGTTCTTC.

This clone occurred a few times. This chain uses TRBV5-6 with TRBJ2-3; the D gene is possibly TRBD2 (5 bases). V was trimmed by 4 bases and J by 1 base, leaving 19 bases between them. This CDR3 has 17 residues. Per germline, CDR1 SGHDT and CDR2 YYEEEE. The CDR3 coding sequence is TGTGCCAGCAGCGCGTCCTGGGAGATCACGGGCACAGATACGCAGTATTTT. The encoded protein is CASSASWEITGTDTQYF.

J is TRBJ2-1 and V is TRBV28, with TRBD1 matching over 7 bases. V shed 6 bases, J shed 6 bases, and the junction held 5 bases outside the gene matches. CDR3 length equals 13 residues. Germline CDR1 MDHEN, CDR2 SYDVKM. The CDR3 nucleotides are TGTGCCAGCAGCACAGGGGTTTTCAATGAGCAGTTCTTC. Its protein product is CASSTGVFNEQFF.

The chain links TRBV4-1 to TRBJ2-5; D is possibly TRBD1 or TRBD2 (6 bases each). The CDR3 consists of 12 residues. V lost 0 bases to trimming and J lost 9 bases, with 8 bases between them. CDR1 is MGHRA and CDR2 is YSYEKL in the germline V gene. Here the CDR3 reads CASSQDGGPQYF. Written as DNA, the CDR3 is TGCGCCAGCAGCCAAGATGGGGGGCCCCAGTACTTC.

The chain carries TRBV7-8 and TRBJ1-3; D not resolved. Germline CDR1 SGHVS, CDR2 FQNEAQ. V gave up 1 base and J gave up 0 bases, with 19 bases separating them. The length of the CDR3 is 19 residues. CDR3 DNA: TGTGCCAGCAGCTTAGTTGGAGCGTGGATGAGGAGCTCTGGAAACACCATATATTTT. Translated: CASSLVGAWMRSSGNTIYF.

This chain joins TRBV18 and TRBJ2-1; 8 nucleotides align to TRBD1. Germline-derived CDR1 and CDR2 are KGHSH and LQKENI. There are 15 residues in the CDR3. Losses at the gene ends were 2 bases for V and 7 bases for J; bases not matched to a gene: 7. CDR3 amino acids: CASSPKQGARNEQFF. The CDR3 DNA sequence: TGTGCCAGCTCACCAAAGCAGGGGGCGAGGAATGAGCAGTTCTTC. Together with reference TRBV18 and TRBJ2-1, the CDR3 gives the full variable domain: NAGVMQNPRHLVRRRGQEARLRCSPMKGHSHVYWYRQLPEEGLKFMVYLQKENIIDESGMPKERFSAEFPKEGPSILRIQQVVRGDSAAYFCASSPKQGARNEQFFGPGTRLTVL.

The V and J genes are TRBV30 and TRBJ1-2; the D is unclear. Trimming cost V 2 bases and J 3 bases, with 13 bases left between them. This CDR3 has 14 amino acids. Germline V gives CDR1 GTSNPN, CDR2 SVGIG (reference sequence). Here the CDR3 DNA reads TGTGCCTGGAGTTGGGAGAACTTAGACTATGGCTACACCTTC. Translation: CAWSWENLDYGYTF.

At least ten counts were recorded for this clone. The same CDR3 is also encoded by other DNA sequences in this sample. The chain uses TRBV7-8 and TRBJ2-7; possibly TRBD2 for D (5 bases). The germline gives CDR1 SGHVS, CDR2 FQNEAQ. V lost 3 bases, J lost 3 bases, and 12 bases lay in between. The CDR3 spans 14 residues. CDR3 region: CASSLVTGNYEQYF. CDR3 bases: TGTGCCAGCAGCTTGGTGACGGGGAACTACGAGCAGTACTTC.

V usage is TRBV10-3 and J usage is TRBJ2-3; a weak D match, TRBD1 (6 bases). Trimming cost V 1 base and J 2 bases, with 13 bases left between them. Germline V gene data show CDR1 as ENHRY and CDR2 as SYGVKD. The CDR3 consists of 16 residues. In DNA, the CDR3 is TGTGCCATCAGTGAGTTCCACAGGGATAACACAGATACGCAGTATTTT. Amino acid sequence: CAISEFHRDNTDTQYF.

This clone was seen ten or more times. The genes are TRBV6-1 and TRBJ1-1; 9 bases align to TRBD1. The germline gives CDR1 MNHNS, CDR2 SASEGT. Germline trimming cut 7 bases from V and 4 bases from J; bases unmatched to any gene: 7. This CDR3 is 14 amino acids long. CDR3 nucleotide sequence: TGTGCCAGCAAAGTAACAGGGGGCGGCACTGAAGCTTTCTTT. Residues: CASKVTGGGTEAFF.

The chain is built from TRBV10-3 and TRBJ1-1; D perhaps matches TRBD1 (5 bases). The CDR3 contains 18 residues. Trimming removed 9 bases from V and 0 bases from J, with 26 bases in between. CDR1 is ENHRY and CDR2 is SYGVKD in the germline V gene. The DNA for the CDR3 is TGTGCCATGTGCGCCACCCGTGTGGAGGGGCGGGTGAACACTGAAGCTTTCTTT. Its protein is CAMCATRVEGRVNTEAFF.

The chain recombines TRBV7-9 with TRBJ2-5, with D maybe TRBD1 (5 bases). In germline, CDR1 is SEHNR, CDR2 FQNEAQ (reference sequence). The V end lost 1 base, the J end lost 3 bases, and 9 bases lay between the germline ends. There are 14 residues in the CDR3. Here the CDR3 DNA reads TGTGCCAGCAGCTTAGAGGCAGGGAAAGAGACCCAGTACTTC. Amino acid sequence: CASSLEAGKETQYF. The full variable domain, completed using reference TRBV7-9 and TRBJ2-5, is DTGVSQNPRHKITKRGQNVTFRCDPISEHNRLYWYRQTLGQGPEFLTYFQNEAQLEKSRLLSDRFSAERPKGSFSTLEIQRTEQGDSAMYLCASSLEAGKETQYFGPGTRLLVL.

The chain uses TRBV2 and TRBJ2-1; tentatively, D is TRBD1 (6 bases). Trimming left V 6 bases short and J 9 bases short, with 12 bases between. The CDR3 spans 12 residues. Germline loops: CDR1 SNHLY, CDR2 FYNNEI. CDR3 amino acids: CASREQGSEQFF. In nucleotides, the CDR3 is TGTGCCAGCAGGGAACAGGGATCTGAGCAGTTCTTC.

The rearrangement uses TRBV5-6 and TRBJ2-7; D remains unclear. V lost 1 base to trimming and J lost 2 bases, with 4 bases between them. The CDR3 is 12 amino acids. Looked up from germline, CDR1 is SGHDT and CDR2 is YYEEEE. The CDR3 sequence: CASSLNTYEQYF. CDR3 coding DNA: TGTGCCAGCAGCTTGAATACCTACGAGCAGTACTTC.

V gene TRBV27 combines with J gene TRBJ2-7, with 7 nucleotides matching TRBD1. V shed 2 bases, J shed 4 bases, and the junction held 5 bases outside the gene matches. CDR3 size: 14 residues. The germline CDR1 and CDR2 sequences are MNHEY and SMNVEV (reference sequence). This CDR3 is CASSLGQAAYEQYF. In DNA form, the CDR3 reads TGTGCCAGCAGTTTAGGACAGGCAGCTTACGAGCAGTACTTC.

The chain joins TRBV2 to TRBJ2-5, with D maybe TRBD1 (6 bases). V was pared by 2 bases and J by 2 bases, with 12 bases between. There are 15 residues in the CDR3. The germline V gene has CDR1 SNHLY and CDR2 FYNNEI. Here the CDR3 reads CASSEPWGQQETQYF. CDR3 bases: TGTGCCAGCAGTGAACCCTGGGGGCAGCAAGAGACCCAGTACTTC. The full variable domain, in which reference TRBV2 and TRBJ2-5 provide the parts outside the CDR3, is EPEVTQTPSHQVTQMGQEVILRCVPISNHLYFYWYRQILGQKVEFLVSFYNNEISEKSEIFDDQFSVERPDGSNFTLKIRSTKLEDSAMYFCASSEPWGQQETQYFGPGTRLLVL.

The chain combines TRBV10-3 with TRBJ1-1; no clear D gene. With 2 bases removed from V and 1 base from J, the gap between germline ends came to 11 bases. The length of the CDR3 is 15 residues. CDR1 is ENHRY and CDR2 is SYGVKD in the germline V gene. CDR3 DNA: TGTGCCATCAGTGAGCCGTCTTCAGGGAACACTGAAGCTTTCTTT. It is translated as CAISEPSSGNTEAFF.

The chain employs TRBV27 and TRBJ2-1; 11 bases are a match to TRBD2. The germline V gene has CDR1 MNHEY and CDR2 SMNVEV (reference sequence). CDR3 length equals 15 residues. Trimming at V came to 7 bases and at J to 4 bases, leaving 6 bases not matched to a gene. In DNA form, the CDR3 reads TGTGCCAGCACCCCCGGGACTAGCGGTTACAATGAGCAGTTCTTC. This encodes CASTPGTSGYNEQFF.

V and J are TRBV18 and TRBJ2-2; D is undetermined. Deletions cut 1 base from V and 0 bases from J, with 9 bases between. This CDR3 contains 16 residues. CDR1 and CDR2 (germline): KGHSH, LQKENI. CDR3 in DNA: TGTGCCAGCTCACCACGCAGGCCAGCGAACACCGGGGAGCTGTTTTTT. Translated: CASSPRRPANTGELFF.

The CDR3: CSVEDHGGNSYEQYF. The CDR3 DNA follows: TGCAGCGTTGAAGATCACGGGGGGAACTCCTACGAGCAGTACTTC. This chain connects TRBV29-1 to TRBJ2-7, with 7 bases fitting TRBD2. The CDR3 is 15 amino acids. V was clipped by 0 bases and J by 0 bases; unmatched bases: 5. Germline lookup yields CDR1 SQVTM and CDR2 ANQGSEA.